Sequencing of this T cell receptor beta chain was carried out in a study of blood T cell repertoires in COVID-19 (dated by TCRdb to the early 2020s). Regarding the complete study: Collaborator samples came from the United States, Italy and Spain and covered acute and convalescent phases of COVID-19. The repertoires were released in a freely available public database meant as a resource for research on the immune response to SARS-CoV-2. Where HLA class I and class II types were available, the types were taken from metadata supplied by the sample provider, not from assay-based typing. Subjects who had been exposed to COVID-19, were actively infected with it, or had recovered from it provided the deeply sampled blood TCRbeta repertoires that made up the dataset. The sample metadata nearly always contained a de-identified subject ID, COVID-19 status, age in years and sex. The samples were drawn from the first 160 participants of the ongoing ImmuneRACE study and from over a thousand subjects provided by 6 global collaborators. The prospective study material was composed of cDNA or gDNA derived from T cells, B-cell-depleted T cells, or PBMCs. On the study overall, not on this receptor specifically: The quantity of clinical and demographic metadata differed by source and by participant and was supplied without curation.

Each collaborating institution followed its own protocols to collect whole blood in K2EDTA tubes. For TCRbeta analysis, collaborators shipped samples as frozen whole blood, isolated PBMCs, or DNA extracted from either of those sample types. As concerns this clone: This clone's antigen is unknown. The input lacks base qualities; no much larger clone sits a single base away.

The CDR3 sequence holds 14 residues, the cysteine and phenylalanine included. The DNA shown is the 42-base CDR3, in frame from base 1. V is pared back by 2 bases and J by 4 bases, with 10 bases lying between the germline termini. Looking up the germline V gene yields CDR1 SGDLS and CDR2 YYNGEE. TCRbeta CDR3 regions were amplified from genomic DNA using the immunoSEQ Assay, a bias-controlled multiplex PCR. In the original analysis: The number of nucleated cells in each sample was estimated from the amplification of reference gene primers within the assay. To quantify the absolute abundance of each unique TCRbeta CDR3 rearrangement, sequence reads were collapsed and filtered. For each sample, productive Simpson clonality was calculated as the square root of Simpson's diversity index across productive rearrangements. TCRdb holds this immuneACCESS table with in-frame rearrangements only. Some clones are missing; in checked studies, unresolved V genes explain under half, and the rest has no known cause. The V and J calls and clone size are taken from that table; D and trimming were inferred from the DNA. Recorded for this sample are 55,000 to 65,000 clones; about 91% of them occurred a single time. Together, the top ten hold roughly 2.4% of the sample.

Material: peripheral blood. The chain uses TRBV9 and TRBJ1-3; TRBD1 is a possible D gene, resting on 5 matching bases. The sequence derives from a man in his sixties with acute or convalescent COVID-19. For the CDR3, the sequence is CASSVQGSGNTIYF. The DNA sequence is given as TGTGCCAGCAGCGTCCAGGGCTCGGGAAACACCATATATTTT.